This T cell receptor beta chain was retrieved from a study of blood T cell repertoires in COVID-19. Study-level background: Collection of acute and convalescent COVID-19 samples took place in the United States, Italy and Spain.

Recruitment covered over 20 US areas and drew participants whose ages spanned about 18 to 100 years. Grouping used clinical history reported by participants in a survey and questionnaire. Original processing notes: For nucleated cells, counts were estimated from reference gene primer amplification. Here immunoSEQ multiplex PCR was the method, and the copy in TCRdb shows in-frame clones only, minus some. V and J calls and clone size are as listed in that table; D and trimming were resolved from the DNA. The data contain some 200,000 clones, approximately 80% of them singletons. This clone came up once. With 1 base removed from V and 0 bases from J, the gap between germline ends came to 12 bases. Germline CDR1 MDHEN, CDR2 SYDVKM. The CDR3 contains 16 residues.

The chain employs TRBV28 and TRBJ1-1, with a possible D match to TRBD1 (5 bases). This clonotype was sampled from a woman in her 40s with acute COVID-19. The sequencing input was PBMCs or T cells enriched from blood (not recorded which). The CDR3 DNA reads TGTGCCAGCAGTTTATTTCAGGGAGGTATGAACACTGAAGCTTTCTTT. Protein product: CASSLFQGGMNTEAFF.